The present entry profiles one TCR beta chain with its context. Its antigen is unidentified. The table came from immunoSEQ multiplex PCR; TCRdb's copy has only in-frame clones and leaves some out. The table has fewer than 1 million clones, 90% to 97% seen once; the top ten hold 0.2% to 0.25%. Selected positively for CCR7 and CD45RO-negative, naive CD8 cells excluded terminally differentiated effector memory CD45RA+ cells. All donors qualified as healthy HIV-negative adults and had experienced no recent acute infections or vaccinations. The source of the sample is a study of shared clonotypes between healthy human individuals. Study-wide background: Each donor contributed plates that comprised three CD4 naive, three CD4 memory, two CD8 naive and one CD8 memory. Study-level findings and limits: Clonotypes that were shared across a handful of donors made up around 5.5% of naive CD4 clonotypes.

V was clipped by 1 base and J by 0 bases, with 7 bases between them. The CDR3 length is 14 residues. The germline V gene has CDR1 MGHRA and CDR2 YSYEKL. Sequenced material: naive CD8+ T cells sorted from blood. V is TRBV4-1 and J is TRBJ2-7; D gene ambiguous. The source of this sequence is a man aged 25-45 years in good health. The CDR3 coding sequence is TGCGCCAGCAGCCAAGTGAAGTCCTCCTACGAGCAGTACTTC. The encoded protein is CASSQVKSSYEQYF.